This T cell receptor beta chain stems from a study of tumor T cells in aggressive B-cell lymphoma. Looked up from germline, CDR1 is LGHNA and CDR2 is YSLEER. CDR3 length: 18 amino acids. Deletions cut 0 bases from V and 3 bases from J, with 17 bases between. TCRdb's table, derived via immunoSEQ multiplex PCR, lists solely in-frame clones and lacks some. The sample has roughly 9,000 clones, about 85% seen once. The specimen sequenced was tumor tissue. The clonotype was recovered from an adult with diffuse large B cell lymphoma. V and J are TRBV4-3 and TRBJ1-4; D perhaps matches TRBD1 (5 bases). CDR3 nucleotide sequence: TGCGCCAGCAGCCAAGAAGGGCCTGACAGTGTATCTAATGAAAAACTGTTTTTT. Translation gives CASSQEGPDSVSNEKLFF.